The 27 T cell receptor beta chains in this list originate from one sample, sequenced in a study of beta chain features in type 1 diabetes. Findings and limits, study-wide: Type 1 diabetes patients showed a moderate but significant shortening of TCRB CDR3s in all four CD4+ subsets.

Their recognized antigens are unknown. Isolated RNA was reverse transcribed in full, so expressed TCRB transcripts were sequenced. Sequencing used immunoSEQ multiplex PCR; TCRdb keeps in-frame clones, though not all of them. In the table there are around 150,000 clones, around 63% of which are singletons. Specimen: naive CD4+ T cells from blood. The source is a young man with type 1 diabetes.

The sample holds one count of this clone. The gene calls are TRBV10-3 and TRBJ2-7; TRBD1 aligns across 7 bases. V was clipped by 6 bases and J by 5 bases; unmatched bases: 1. CDR1 ENHRY and CDR2 SYGVKD come from the germline V gene. The CDR3 has 11 residues. The CDR3 reads CAIRTGDEQYF. The CDR3 nucleotides read TGTGCCATCAGAACAGGGGACGAGCAGTACTTC.

The rearrangement joins TRBV9 to TRBJ2-5; D gene unclear. The length of the CDR3 is 13 residues. Per germline, CDR1 SGDLS and CDR2 YYNGEE. V shed 0 bases and J shed 5 bases, with 8 bases lying between them. CDR3 bases: TGTGCCAGCAGCGTAGGTACAGTGGAGACCCAGTACTTC. As protein: CASSVGTVETQYF.

In this sample, this clone turned up once. The J gene is TRBJ2-2, the V gene TRBV29-1; the D is unclear. This CDR3 is built from 13 residues. Germline V gives CDR1 SQVTM, CDR2 ANQGSEA. V lost 6 bases and J lost 0, with 8 bases in between. CDR3 region: CSVVSTNTGELFF. Written as DNA, the CDR3 is TGCAGCGTCGTGAGTACGAACACCGGGGAGCTGTTTTTT.

The V call is TRBV11-2, the J call TRBJ2-7; D is ambiguous. V was trimmed by 0 bases and J by 6 bases, leaving 9 bases between them. The CDR3 covers 13 residues. In germline, CDR1 is SGHAT, CDR2 FQNNGV. The CDR3 coding sequence is TGTGCCAGCAGCTTAGATCGGCGGCCCGAGCAGTACTTC. Its translation: CASSLDRRPEQYF.

This chain joins TRBV23-1 and TRBJ2-3; D gene uncertain. TRBV23-1 carries the ORF label, with uncertain function. V lost 7 bases and J 0 bases, leaving 5 bases between the germline ends. The length of the CDR3 is 12 residues. The CDR3 spells CASTGSTDTQYF. The CDR3 DNA follows: TGCGCCAGCACCGGGAGCACAGATACGCAGTATTTT.

The chain is built from TRBV29-1 and TRBJ1-2; 8 nucleotides align to TRBD1. With V trimmed by 2 bases and J by 6 bases, 5 bases remained unmatched. Germline CDR1 SQVTM, CDR2 ANQGSEA. CDR3 size: 13 residues. CDR3 in amino acids: CSVEHRGYDGYTF. In DNA form, the CDR3 reads TGCAGCGTTGAACACAGGGGGTATGATGGCTACACCTTC. Filled out from reference TRBV29-1 and TRBJ1-2, the complete variable domain reads SAVISQKPSRDICQRGTSLTIQCQVDSQVTMMFWYRQQPGQSLTLIATANQGSEATYESGFVIDKFPISRPNLTFSTLTVSNMSPEDSSIYLCSVEHRGYDGYTFGSGTRLTVV.

The table lists this clone with a few counts. The rearrangement uses TRBV7-9 and TRBJ1-6, with a possible D match to TRBD1 (5 bases). V was clipped by 4 bases and J by 8 bases, with 9 bases between them. The CDR3 has 13 residues. CDR1 is SEHNR, CDR2 FQNEAQ, per germline (reference sequence). Here the CDR3 reads CASSSPGDSPLHF. The DNA of the CDR3 is TGTGCCAGCAGCTCCCCGGGGGATTCACCCCTCCACTTT.

This clone was counted a few times. V usage is TRBV25-1 and J usage is TRBJ2-7; 8 bases align to TRBD1. The CDR3 is 14 amino acids. Per germline, CDR1 MGHDK and CDR2 SYGVNS. With 4 bases clipped from V and 6 bases from J, the junction kept 8 bases outside the gene matches. This CDR3 reads CASSVTGVATEQYF. CDR3 in DNA: TGTGCCAGCAGTGTGACAGGGGTGGCAACCGAGCAGTACTTC.

V is TRBV27 and J is TRBJ2-1; D gene ambiguous. The germline gives CDR1 MNHEY, CDR2 SMNVEV (reference sequence). The CDR3 extends over 12 amino acids. Trimming removed 11 bases from V and 3 bases from J, with 11 bases in between. CDR3 region: CASRTVYNEQFF. The CDR3 DNA reads TGTGCCTCTAGAACAGTCTACAATGAGCAGTTCTTC.

This clone was observed a few times. The V gene is TRBV28, the J gene TRBJ2-3; 12 bases are shared with TRBD2. CDR1 MDHEN and CDR2 SYDVKM come from the germline V gene. V trimming: 5 bases; J trimming: 7 bases; junction bases outside the gene matches: 7. The CDR3 has 15 residues. For the CDR3, the DNA is TGTGCCAGCAGTGGGACTAGCGGGTCCTGGTATACGCAGTATTTT. Encoded protein: CASSGTSGSWYTQYF.

This chain connects TRBV5-1 to TRBJ2-5, with D tentatively TRBD1 (5 bases). CDR1 is SGHRS and CDR2 is YFSETQ in the germline V gene. The CDR3 has 15 residues. Deletions cut 4 bases from V and 2 bases from J, with 15 bases between. The CDR3, as DNA: TGCGCCAGCAGCGGGGCACCAGGGATGCAAGAGACCCAGTACTTC. Protein: CASSGAPGMQETQYF. Full variable domain (rest looked up from reference TRBV5-1 and TRBJ2-5): KAGVTQTPRYLIKTRGQQVTLSCSPISGHRSVSWYQQTPGQGLQFLFEYFSETQRNKGNFPGRFSGRQFSNSRSEMNVSTLELGDSALYLCASSGAPGMQETQYFGPGTRLLVL.

The chain's CDR3 is CASSSGVGYNEQFF. CDR3 nucleotides: TGTGCCAGCAGCTCAGGAGTGGGGTACAATGAGCAGTTCTTC. The rearrangement joins TRBV7-9 to TRBJ2-1; no reliable D call. From germline, CDR1 is SEHNR and CDR2 FQNEAQ (reference sequence). V gave up 4 bases and J gave up 4 bases, with 11 bases separating them. This CDR3 contains 14 residues.

The chain recombines TRBV23-1 with TRBJ2-7; D call uncertain. TRBV23-1 qualifies as an ORF whose function is uncertain. The CDR3 has 12 amino acids. The V end was cut by 4 bases, the J end by 0 bases, with 4 bases between. The CDR3 DNA reads TGCGCCAGCAGTCGTAGCTCCTACGAGCAGTACTTC. Its protein is CASSRSSYEQYF.

This clone came up a few times. The chain carries TRBV29-1 and TRBJ2-7, with 9 positions matching TRBD1. There are 14 residues in the CDR3. J lost 2 bases, V lost 6 bases, and 8 bases had no gene match. Germline CDR1 SQVTM, CDR2 ANQGSEA. CDR3 DNA: TGCAGCGTCCGCCGGGACAGGGACACCTACGAGCAGTACTTC. It encodes CSVRRDRDTYEQYF.

This clone was found a few times. The chain combines TRBV7-9 with TRBJ2-5; possibly TRBD2 for D (5 bases). Germline CDR1 reads SEHNR; CDR2 reads FQNEAQ (reference sequence). The ends were cut back, 5 bases at V and 1 base at J, with 11 bases in the middle. The CDR3 runs 14 residues. Here the CDR3 DNA reads TGTGCCAGCAGCCCACCGGGGATCCAAGAGACCCAGTACTTC. Encoded protein: CASSPPGIQETQYF.

The J gene is TRBJ2-4, the V gene TRBV27; 9 nucleotides agree with TRBD1. Trimming at V came to 6 bases and at J to 8 bases, leaving 8 bases not matched to a gene. CDR1 MNHEY and CDR2 SMNVEV come from the germline V gene (reference sequence). The CDR3 totals 14 residues. The CDR3 is CASRTGGLGDIQYF. In DNA form, the CDR3 reads TGTGCCAGCAGGACAGGGGGATTGGGGGACATTCAGTACTTC.

On this clone: Additional DNA sequences in this sample encode the identical CDR3. V usage is TRBV7-2 and J usage is TRBJ2-3; unclear D gene. Germline values: CDR1 SGHTA, CDR2 FQGNSA. Trimming took off 1 base at V and 6 bases at J, with 5 bases between the two ends. CDR3 length: 12 residues. The CDR3 spells CASSLVPDTQYF. The CDR3 bases are TGTGCCAGCAGCTTAGTGCCGGATACGCAGTATTTT.

The rearrangement joins TRBV29-1 to TRBJ1-1; TRBD1 is a possible D gene (5 bases). Trimming cost V 3 bases and J 6 bases, with 11 bases left between them. CDR1 is SQVTM, CDR2 ANQGSEA, per germline. This CDR3 has 12 residues. Written as DNA, the CDR3 is TGCAGCGTTGACCAGGGTATCGCTGAAGCTTTCTTT. Translation gives CSVDQGIAEAFF.

The V and J genes are TRBV7-9 and TRBJ1-1, with 7 positions matching TRBD1. This CDR3 has 14 residues. V shed 4 bases and J 6 bases; nucleotides not matched to a gene: 8. Germline lookup yields CDR1 SEHNR and CDR2 FQNEAQ (reference sequence). The CDR3 reads CASSSIVGQAEAFF. The CDR3 region has the DNA TGTGCCAGCAGCTCTATTGTCGGACAGGCTGAAGCTTTCTTT.

This clone was observed a single time. The chain joins TRBV5-6 to TRBJ2-7; 14 bases map to TRBD2. This CDR3 region has 15 residues. Per the germline V gene, CDR1 is SGHDT and CDR2 is YYEEEE. Trimming cost V 4 bases and J 6 bases; bases outside gene matches: 6. CDR3 loop: CASSPGTSGGREQYF. For the CDR3, the DNA is TGTGCCAGCAGCCCCGGGACTAGCGGGGGCCGCGAGCAGTACTTC.

The CDR3 loop reads CASSNRDLSTDTQYF. Here the CDR3 DNA reads TGTGCCAGCAGTAACCGGGATTTGAGCACAGATACGCAGTATTTT. The chain combines TRBV6-1 with TRBJ2-3; perhaps TRBD2 as D (5 bases). V lost 5 bases to trimming and J lost 0 bases, with 12 bases between them. CDR1 and CDR2 from the germline V gene are MNHNS and SASEGT. The CDR3 length is 15 residues.

The chain joins TRBV30 to TRBJ1-5, with TRBD1 identical over 9 bases. V gave up 3 bases and J gave up 2 bases; unmatched junction bases: 8. The CDR3 is made up of 16 amino acids. CDR1 is GTSNPN and CDR2 is SVGIG in the germline V gene (reference sequence). In DNA form, the CDR3 reads TGTGCCTGGAGCTTAACAGGGGGCGAGGGCAATCAGCCCCAGCATTTT. It is translated as CAWSLTGGEGNQPQHF.

This chain's CDR3 is CASSLVLSSTDTQYF. CDR3 in DNA: TGTGCCAGCAGCTTGGTGCTTTCTAGCACAGATACGCAGTATTTT. V is TRBV5-6 and J is TRBJ2-3; unclear D gene. This CDR3 spans 15 amino acids. Between the trimmed V and J ends, which lost 0 bases and 0 bases, there was a span of 8 bases. Germline V gene data show CDR1 as SGHDT and CDR2 as YYEEEE.

There are a few counts of this clone. The chain recombines TRBV30 with TRBJ2-6; unclear D gene. The CDR3 has 11 residues. Germline V gene lookup returns CDR1 GTSNPN and CDR2 SVGIG (reference sequence). Trimming left V 5 bases short and J 4 bases short, with 3 bases between. The CDR3 DNA follows: TGTGCCTGGTGGGGGGCCAACGTCCTGACTTTC. Protein sequence: CAWWGANVLTF. The whole variable domain, remainder taken from reference TRBV30 and TRBJ2-6, is SQTIHQWPATLVQPVGSPLSLECTVEGTSNPNLYWYRQAAGRGLQLLFYSVGIGQISSEVPQNLSASRPQDRQFILSSKKLLLSDSGFYLCAWWGANVLTFGAGSRLTVL.

The rearrangement joins TRBV29-1 to TRBJ2-7; weak D call: TRBD1 (5 bases). This CDR3 is 14 amino acids long. The V end was cut by 4 bases, the J end by 7 bases, with 20 bases between. The germline V gene has CDR1 SQVTM and CDR2 ANQGSEA. The CDR3 region has the DNA TGCAGCGTTGTGCAACAGGCCTTGGGTGCGGAGCAGTACTTC. Translating gives CSVVQQALGAEQYF.

V gene TRBV9 combines with J gene TRBJ2-7; D remains unclear. From germline, CDR1 is SGDLS and CDR2 YYNGEE. The V and J ends lost 4 bases and 3 bases respectively, with 14 bases between them. The CDR3 has 14 amino acids. CDR3 sequence reads: CASSPQVGNYEQYF. CDR3 DNA sequence: TGTGCCAGCAGCCCTCAGGTGGGAAACTACGAGCAGTACTTC.

The genes are TRBV30 and TRBJ1-1; D not resolved. The V end was cut by 7 bases, the J end by 6 bases, with 12 bases between. Germline V gives CDR1 GTSNPN, CDR2 SVGIG (reference sequence). This CDR3 is 11 amino acids long. CDR3 loop: CASQDAAEAFF. The CDR3, as DNA: TGTGCCTCCCAGGATGCGGCTGAAGCTTTCTTT.